This TCR beta chain was documented in a study of vaccination and CD4 T cells after COVID-19. Remarks on this clonotype: Antigen: not known.

Treatment indicated: roughly nine-day PBMC culture with coronavirus spike peptide pools or control peptides (ViraFEST assay). It was before the COVID-19 pandemic (2011-2018) that the unexposed donor's CD4+ T cells were collected. Trimming left V 3 bases short and J 7 bases short, with 18 bases between. The CDR3 totals 15 residues. Germline V gene lookup returns CDR1 SNHLY and CDR2 FYNNEI. Researchers used the Oncomine TCR Beta short-read assay to sequence DNA from cultured CD4+ T cells. CD4+ T cells were cultured, and genomic DNA was extracted from them. TCRdb re-derived calls from the PCR reads in MiXCR, one entry per CDR3 protein. In the table there are about 5,400 distinct CDR3 sequences, more than 55% of which are singletons.

The sequencing input was CD4+ T cells from blood, cultured in vitro. The chain is built from TRBV2 and TRBJ1-2; a weak D match, TRBD1 (5 bases). This TCR derives from a human donor in good health. The CDR3 protein is CASSERGGASRGYTF. The CDR3 nucleotides are TGTGCCAGCAGTGAGAGAGGAGGGGCCAGCCGTGGCTACACCTTC.